Presented here are 19 T cell receptor beta chains from one specimen sequenced in a study of neoadjuvant nivolumab and ipilimumab in lung cancer (dated by TCRdb to 2020 to 2022). Library creation used the immunoSEQ multiplex PCR assay. TCRdb limited this immuneACCESS table to in-frame rearrangements with V and J called. A share of clones is missing; checked studies link under half to unresolved V genes, and the rest is unexplained. The sample has roughly 34,000 clones on record, more than 90% of them singletons. Around 2.2% of the sample rests with the top ten. Interpreted using the paper, the time point label stands for: at surgical resection after neoadjuvant nivolumab +/- ipilimumab. The input for sequencing was peripheral blood, taken after neoadjuvant nivolumab, alone or with ipilimumab, at or shortly before surgery. Receptors were obtained from an adult with non-small cell lung cancer.

The gene calls are TRBV10-2 and TRBJ1-2, with D unresolved. Trimming took 6 bases from V and 0 from J, leaving 8 bases between them. CDR1 and CDR2 from the germline V gene are WSHSY and SAAADI. The CDR3 spans 13 residues. CDR3 sequence: CASSQAPNYGYTF. The CDR3 coding sequence is TGCGCCAGCAGCCAGGCCCCTAACTATGGCTACACCTTC.

This sequence joins TRBV14 and TRBJ2-7; 8 bases match TRBD2. V shed 3 bases, J shed 1 base, and the junction held 5 bases outside the gene matches. The CDR3 totals 15 residues. Per germline, CDR1 SGHDN and CDR2 FVKESK. This chain's CDR3 is CASSHLGTRSYEQYF. The DNA of the CDR3 is TGTGCCAGCAGCCACTTAGGGACTAGATCCTACGAGCAGTACTTC. Based on the CDR3 plus reference TRBV14 and TRBJ2-7, the full variable domain is EAGVTQFPSHSVIEKGQTVTLRCDPISGHDNLYWYRRVMGKEIKFLLHFVKESKQDESGMPNNRFLAERTGGTYSTLKVQPAELEDSGVYFCASSHLGTRSYEQYFGPGTRLTVT.

The V call is TRBV5-4, the J call TRBJ2-1; 12 positions agree with TRBD2. Germline CDR1 SGHNT, CDR2 YYREEE (reference sequence). The V and J ends lost 0 bases and 5 bases, in that order; junction bases with no gene match: 6. CDR3 length: 17 amino acids. The CDR3 sequence: CASSLAGLAGPHNEQFF. The CDR3 DNA reads TGTGCCAGCAGCTTGGCCGGACTAGCGGGACCTCACAATGAGCAGTTCTTC.

The chain uses TRBV5-1 and TRBJ2-2, with TRBD2 matching 10 bases. The germline gives CDR1 SGHRS, CDR2 YFSETQ. Unmatched junction bases numbered 9, after V lost 0 bases and J lost 4 bases. This CDR3 comprises 18 residues. The CDR3 sequence is CASSLGALAGEGTGELFF. CDR3 sequence (DNA): TGCGCCAGCAGCTTGGGAGCTCTAGCGGGAGAAGGCACCGGGGAGCTGTTTTTT.

The genes are TRBV9 and TRBJ2-3; tentative D call: TRBD1 (5 bases). The germline gives CDR1 SGDLS, CDR2 YYNGEE. CDR3 length: 15 amino acids. V was pared by 2 bases and J by 4 bases, with 14 bases between. CDR3 loop: CASSVRAGLADTQYF. The CDR3 bases are TGTGCCAGCAGCGTCAGGGCAGGGCTGGCAGATACGCAGTATTTT. Full variable domain (remainder filled in from reference TRBV9 and TRBJ2-3): DSGVTQTPKHLITATGQRVTLRCSPRSGDLSVYWYQQSLDQGLQFLIQYYNGEERAKGNILERFSAQQFPDLHSELNLSSLELGDSALYFCASSVRAGLADTQYFGPGTRLTVL.

Only one count was recorded for this clone. The chain has TRBV18 and TRBJ2-7; 9 nucleotides agree with TRBD1. Germline lookup yields CDR1 KGHSH and CDR2 LQKENI. Trimming cost V 2 bases and J 5 bases; bases outside gene matches: 4. This CDR3 region has 14 residues. The CDR3 loop reads CASSPIGTGNEQYF. In DNA form, the CDR3 reads TGTGCCAGCTCACCAATCGGGACAGGGAACGAGCAGTACTTC.

The chain is built from TRBV7-9 and TRBJ2-7; 7 bases fit TRBD2. Germline V lookup: CDR1 SEHNR, CDR2 FQNEAQ (reference sequence). V trimming: 6 bases; J trimming: 6 bases; junction bases outside the gene matches: 5. The CDR3 loop spans 12 amino acids. Here the CDR3 reads CASRGRGTEQYF. The CDR3 bases are TGTGCCAGCAGGGGGAGGGGAACCGAGCAGTACTTC.

This chain uses TRBV5-1 with TRBJ1-1; D is unclear. This CDR3 spans 13 amino acids. Germline lookup yields CDR1 SGHRS and CDR2 YFSETQ. The ends were cut back, 1 base at V and 3 bases at J, with 7 bases in the middle. The CDR3 DNA is TGCGCCAGCAGCTTGAATGCGGACACTGAAGCTTTCTTT. Residues: CASSLNADTEAFF. The full variable domain, rest sourced from reference TRBV5-1 and TRBJ1-1, is KAGVTQTPRYLIKTRGQQVTLSCSPISGHRSVSWYQQTPGQGLQFLFEYFSETQRNKGNFPGRFSGRQFSNSRSEMNVSTLELGDSALYLCASSLNADTEAFFGQGTRLTVV.

J is TRBJ2-1 and V is TRBV5-1; no reliable D call. V dropped 0 bases and J dropped 0 bases, with 7 bases sitting between them. This CDR3 has 15 residues. Germline V gene data show CDR1 as SGHRS and CDR2 as YFSETQ. For the CDR3, the DNA is TGCGCCAGCAGCTTGGACCCTAGCTCCTACAATGAGCAGTTCTTC. Amino acids: CASSLDPSSYNEQFF.

This chain joins TRBV5-6 and TRBJ1-1; D might be TRBD1 (6 bases). Trimming shortened V by 4 bases and J by 0 bases, and 10 bases separated the two germline ends. The CDR3 is made up of 14 amino acids. The germline V gene has CDR1 SGHDT and CDR2 YYEEEE. This CDR3 is CASSEAGVNTEAFF. CDR3 DNA sequence: TGTGCCAGCAGCGAGGCAGGGGTGAACACTGAAGCTTTCTTT.

The gene calls are TRBV19 and TRBJ1-5; D might be TRBD1 (5 bases). The CDR3 has 16 residues. The V and J ends lost 3 bases and 5 bases respectively, with 17 bases between them. CDR1 LNHDA and CDR2 SQIVND come from the germline V gene (reference sequence). CDR3 sequence reads: CASSIGDSLGDQPQHF. The CDR3 DNA follows: TGTGCCAGTAGTATCGGAGACAGCCTTGGTGATCAGCCCCAGCATTTT.

This rearrangement joins TRBV9 to TRBJ1-2, with TRBD1 matching 7 bases. Germline assignment: CDR1 SGDLS and CDR2 YYNGEE. CDR3 length equals 15 residues. Losses at the gene ends were 3 bases for V and 3 bases for J; bases not matched to a gene: 8. CDR3 nucleotide sequence: TGTGCCAGCAGCGAGACAGGGACTACCTACTATGGCTACACCTTC. It codes for CASSETGTTYYGYTF.

The chain employs TRBV29-1 and TRBJ2-7; D unresolved. In germline, CDR1 is SQVTM, CDR2 ANQGSEA. There are 11 residues in the CDR3. V lost 2 bases, J lost 1 base, and 3 bases lay in between. The DNA for the CDR3 is TGCAGCGTTGAATCGTCCTACGAGCAGTACTTC. It translates to CSVESSYEQYF.

The chain couples TRBV9 to TRBJ2-5; weak D call: TRBD2 (7 bases). V lost 3 bases and J lost 0, with 18 bases in between. Germline CDR1 reads SGDLS; CDR2 reads YYNGEE. The CDR3 has 17 residues. CDR3 residues: CASSGRRGRFDQETQYF. CDR3 sequence (DNA): TGTGCCAGCAGCGGTCGGCGGGGGCGGTTTGACCAAGAGACCCAGTACTTC.

The chain uses TRBV6-1 and TRBJ2-2; 9 positions agree with TRBD1. Germline trimming cut 8 bases from V and 5 bases from J; bases unmatched to any gene: 6. CDR1 MNHNS and CDR2 SASEGT come from the germline V gene. The CDR3 has 14 residues. The CDR3 loop reads CASGGQGGTGELFF. The CDR3 DNA follows: TGTGCCAGCGGGGGACAGGGAGGGACCGGGGAGCTGTTTTTT.

This clone was counted only a few times. CDR3 sequence reads: CASSLAGGLAGGREQYF. CDR3 bases: TGTGCCAGCAGCTTAGCCGGTGGACTAGCGGGAGGTCGCGAGCAGTACTTC. This rearrangement joins TRBV7-9 to TRBJ2-7, with 14 positions matching TRBD2. Germline lookup yields CDR1 SEHNR and CDR2 FQNEAQ (reference sequence). This CDR3 is built from 17 residues. The J segment lost 6 bases and the V segment lost 0 bases, leaving 7 bases of the junction unmatched. The full variable domain, completed using reference TRBV7-9 and TRBJ2-7, is DTGVSQNPRHKITKRGQNVTFRCDPISEHNRLYWYRQTLGQGPEFLTYFQNEAQLEKSRLLSDRFSAERPKGSFSTLEIQRTEQGDSAMYLCASSLAGGLAGGREQYFGPGTRLTVT.

This rearrangement joins TRBV7-2 to TRBJ2-4; 7 nucleotides match TRBD2. The V gene's germline CDR1 is SGHTA and CDR2 FQGNSA. Germline trimming cut 8 bases from V and 10 bases from J; bases unmatched to any gene: 5. The CDR3 runs 11 residues. For the CDR3, the DNA is TGTGCCAGCTCCCGGGAGGAGATTCAGTACTTC. This encodes CASSREEIQYF.

About this clone: The junction does not match germline at one end; this may be a read error. V gene TRBV2 combines with J gene TRBJ2-6; no clear D. This CDR3 is 18 amino acids long. The germline V gene has CDR1 SNHLY and CDR2 FYNNEI. CDR3 nucleotides: TGTGCCAGAAGTGGGGTGATGCAGTCGCTCTCTGGGGCCAACGTCCTGACTTTC. This translates into CARSGVMQSLSGANVLTF.

The CDR3 DNA reads as TGCAGCGTTGATGAGGGCCCACCTACCCTGAGCTCCTACAATGAGCAGTTCTTC. The encoded protein is CSVDEGPPTLSSYNEQFF. The chain has TRBV29-1 and TRBJ2-1; the D gene is possibly TRBD2 (5 bases). This CDR3 spans 18 amino acids. Between the trimmed V and J ends, which lost 3 bases and 0 bases, there was a span of 21 bases. CDR1 and CDR2 from the germline V gene are SQVTM and ANQGSEA.